This is a list of T cell receptor beta chains from one sample in a study of cytotoxic CD8 clonotypes in ibrutinib-treated CLL. Profiled with immunoSEQ multiplex PCR; TCRdb holds only in-frame clones, not every one. The data hold about 130,000 clones, with 70% to 80% observed a single time. This specimen consisted of PBMCs, obtained after 12 months of ibrutinib treatment. Receptors originate from a human donor with chronic lymphocytic leukemia. The CDR3 runs from the conserved cysteine through the conserved F or W. Only part of the rows carry a size: once, few, many, or a class if the clone is expanded.

V	size	J	CDR3
TRBV12-5	NA	TRBJ2-1	CASGLSLGTMTSGSIEQFF
TRBV7-3	NA	TRBJ2-1	CASSLQMDRDRIF
TRBV11-2	NA	TRBJ2-5	CASSRQGYQETQYF
TRBV18	NA	TRBJ1-2	CASSPIDRANYGYTF
TRBV27	NA	TRBJ1-6	CASSFRREESLHF
TRBV28	NA	NA	CASSRYSVTSYEQYF
TRBV4-2	NA	TRBJ2-7	CASSQEPGTSGYEQYF
TRBV4-3	NA	TRBJ2-4	CASSQLAPPGGNIQYF
TRBV9	NA	TRBJ2-7	CASSPLAGVTEQYF
TRBV5-6	NA	TRBJ2-7	CASTFLGGWSYEQYF
TRBV27	NA	TRBJ2-4	CASSPGAAYRAKNIQYF
TRBV11-3	NA	TRBJ2-7	CASSSPRDRSEQYF
TRBV11-2	NA	TRBJ2-2	CASSLERAAGDTGELFF
TRBV30	NA	TRBJ1-4	CAWNRGAIEKLFF
TRBV11-2	NA	TRBJ2-1	CASSFSSISSYNEQFF
TRBV5-1	once	TRBJ2-5	CASSLEQGITETQYF
TRBV29-1	NA	TRBJ2-7	CSVEGPGSSGSKF
TRBV19	NA	TRBJ1-3	CASSIPPSLGAAGNTIYF
TRBV28	NA	TRBJ2-5	CASSYVGTQYF
TRBV2	NA	TRBJ1-1	CASRGTGGANTEAFF
TRBV11-1	NA	TRBJ1-1	CASSLIDSLNTEAFF
TRBV27	NA	TRBJ2-7	CASSSPGTEIYEQYF
TRBV11-2	NA	TRBJ2-2	CASSLDRTGELFF
TRBV4-2	NA	TRBJ2-1	CASSQAGGRSYNEQFF
TRBV27	NA	TRBJ1-5	CASSVEGGLGQPQHF
TRBV19	NA	TRBJ2-3	CASSLDTGTGTDTQYF
TRBV19	NA	TRBJ2-2	CASRGLAGSGELFF
TRBV6-4	NA	TRBJ2-1	CASSALAGVDNEQFF
TRBV7-2	NA	TRBJ2-6	CASSLVRSGANVLTF
TRBV5-1	NA	TRBJ2-3	CASKGTGVRADTQYF
TRBV29-1	NA	TRBJ2-5	CSVESQVRGETQYF
TRBV2	NA	TRBJ2-1	CASKTGGPGEQFF
TRBV28	medium-sized	TRBJ2-3	CASSSPPASTDTQYF
TRBV19	NA	TRBJ2-3	CASSTGRQGATDTQYF
TRBV15	NA	TRBJ2-5	CATSRDLGTPAGEGETQYF
TRBV6-5	NA	TRBJ1-5	CASSQGPINQPQHF
TRBV7-3	NA	TRBJ2-1	CASSSRQGTYNEQFF
TRBV4-2	NA	TRBJ2-7	CASSHSGTSGGYEQYF
TRBV4-1	NA	TRBJ2-1	CASSPPGLAVHEQFF
TRBV12-5	NA	TRBJ2-2	CASGLVPWENTGELFF
TRBV7-2	few	TRBJ1-4	CASSLKVAEEKLFF
TRBV27	NA	TRBJ1-4	CASSPQFPGTGDEKLFF
TRBV6-5	once	TRBJ1-2	CASSYSIWFPNYGYTF
TRBV4-3	NA	TRBJ2-1	CASSQDHRLASNEQFF
TRBV7-9	NA	TRBJ2-1	CASSTLAGGPGSNEQFF
TRBV27	NA	TRBJ1-5	CASSLWASSNQPQHF
TRBV4-1	NA	TRBJ2-5	CASSRPELAEETQYF
TRBV30	NA	TRBJ1-1	CAWSPRLPEAFF
TRBV7-8	few	TRBJ1-5	CASSLGGGSNQPQHF